What follows is one TCR beta chain and its context. Other nucleotide sequences from this sample produce the same CDR3. Clones were read by immunoSEQ multiplex PCR, and TCRdb kept only the in-frame ones, dropping some. This sample has approximately 77,000 clones, with 85% found just once. This sample was taken from a study of OX40 agonist ivuxolimab in advanced cancers. The overall study: All patients had ivuxolimab intravenously every 2 weeks at 0.01 to 10 mg/kg.

Trimming left V 0 bases short and J 7 bases short, with 11 bases between. The CDR3 is 15 residues long. Germline CDR1 reads SGHDT; CDR2 reads YYEEEE. The chain carries TRBV5-6 and TRBJ1-6; D is unclear. The source was CD4+ or CD8+ T cells sorted from blood, collected in a trial of the OX40 agonist ivuxolimab. This TCR was recovered from an adult with an advanced solid tumor such as melanoma, head and neck, liver or kidney cancer. The CDR3 protein is CASSLVRVKNSPLHF. CDR3 DNA: TGTGCCAGCAGCTTGGTTAGGGTCAAGAATTCACCCCTCCACTTT.